The rows below give T cell receptor beta chains drawn from one sample of a study of T-cell memory formation after mild COVID-19. TCRdb used MiXCR to reprocess the 5' RACE reads, holding one entry per CDR3 protein. The table includes roughly 200,000 distinct CDR3 sequences, about 20% detected once. Sequencing input: PBMCs or a T cell subset sorted from them (not recorded which). The receptors shown here come from an adult woman who had mild COVID-19 (a few samples of this study predate the infection). Cell type and time point are not known. The CDR3 runs from the conserved cysteine through the conserved F or W. D genes are given only for firm matches. Clone size is given for some rows only: seen once, a few or many times, or a class if the clone is expanded.

v_call,d_call,j_call,clone_size,cdr3_aa,cdr3_nt
TRBV6-1,.,TRBJ1-1,.,CASSRGYEAFF,TGTGCCAGCAGCAGGGGATATGAAGCTTTCTTT
TRBV4-1,TRBD1,TRBJ1-3,.,CASSQAPGQDLYF,TGCGCCAGCAGCCAAGCCCCCGGACAGGACCTATATTTT
TRBV30,.,TRBJ2-7,.,CAWAISYEQYF,TGTGCCTGGGCTATCTCCTACGAGCAGTACTTC
TRBV18,.,TRBJ2-7,few,CASSPDSSVHEQYF,TGTGCCAGCTCACCGGACAGTTCTGTCCACGAGCAGTACTTC
TRBV7-9,.,TRBJ2-1,few,CASSLAMGGPGDNEQFF,TGTGCCAGCAGCTTAGCGATGGGGGGACCCGGGGACAATGAGCAGTTCTTC
TRBV18,.,TRBJ2-7,.,CASSPGYPSGYEQYF,TGTGCCAGCTCACCAGGGTACCCCTCTGGTTACGAGCAGTACTTC
TRBV5-1,TRBD1,TRBJ2-7,.,CASSPGQGKSTYEQYF,TGCGCCAGCAGCCCCGGACAGGGGAAATCCACCTACGAGCAGTACTTC
TRBV29-1,.,TRBJ2-1,.,CSVDLDSRNEQFF,TGCAGCGTTGACCTGGACAGTAGGAATGAGCAGTTCTTC
TRBV9,TRBD2,TRBJ2-1,few,CASSGGLAGVAEQFF,TGTGCCAGCAGCGGAGGACTAGCGGGAGTAGCTGAGCAGTTCTTC
TRBV9,.,TRBJ2-7,.,CASSVGAHYEQYF,TGTGCCAGCAGCGTAGGAGCCCACTACGAGCAGTACTTC
TRBV10-3,.,TRBJ2-7,.,CAISESGRGDEQYF,TGTGCCATCAGTGAGTCGGGCAGGGGGGACGAGCAGTACTTC
TRBV24-1,TRBD2,TRBJ2-1,once,CATSDNSFSGGARRSYNEQFF,TGTGCCACCAGTGATAACAGTTTTAGCGGGGGGGCCCGACGCTCCTACAATGAGCAGTTCTTC
TRBV4-1,TRBD2,TRBJ2-3,few,CASSQEDPGLAGPQRNTQYF,TGCGCCAGCAGCCAAGAGGACCCGGGACTAGCGGGGCCCCAGCGAAATACGCAGTATTTT
TRBV7-2,TRBD2,TRBJ2-2,few,CASSTSGITGELFF,TGTGCCAGCAGCACTAGCGGGATTACCGGGGAGCTGTTTTTT
TRBV4-1,.,TRBJ2-7,.,CASSQGWGEQYF,TGCGCCAGCAGCCAAGGTTGGGGAGAGCAGTACTTC
TRBV11-2,.,TRBJ1-3,few,CASRPGGFLDSGNTIYF,TGTGCCAGCAGACCTGGCGGCTTTCTCGACTCTGGAAACACCATATATTTT
TRBV4-1,TRBD1,TRBJ1-5,.,CASSEGAHSNQPQHF,TGCGCCAGCAGCGAGGGGGCACATAGCAATCAGCCCCAGCATTTT
TRBV29-1,TRBD1,TRBJ2-7,.,CSVEVGQGAGQYF,TGCAGCGTTGAAGTTGGACAGGGGGCCGGGCAGTACTTC
TRBV29-1,.,TRBJ2-2,.,CSVASGGPTGELFF,TGCAGCGTTGCCTCGGGGGGCCCCACCGGGGAGCTGTTTTTT
TRBV18,.,TRBJ2-1,.,CASSPPVLPPEQFF,TGTGCCAGCTCACCACCGGTTCTCCCCCCTGAGCAGTTCTTC
TRBV6-2/TRBV6-3,.,TRBJ2-3,.,CASSPHRGQYF,TGTGCCAGCAGTCCGCATCGCGGGCAGTATTTT
TRBV3-1,.,TRBJ1-2,few,CASSPKGNYGYTF,TGTGCCAGCAGCCCGAAGGGGAACTATGGCTACACCTTC
TRBV7-9,.,TRBJ1-2,few,CASSSGGGIGYTF,TGTGCCAGCAGCTCCGGCGGGGGGATAGGCTACACCTTC
TRBV7-8,.,TRBJ1-1,.,CASSSGTVYTEAFF,TGTGCCAGCAGCTCAGGGACGGTTTACACTGAAGCTTTCTTT
TRBV30,TRBD1,TRBJ1-2,.,CACLRTGTSYGYTF,TGTGCCTGCCTCAGGACAGGGACAAGCTATGGCTACACCTTC
TRBV9,.,TRBJ2-5,.,CASTAAQGYQETQYF,TGTGCCAGCACCGCGGCCCAGGGGTACCAAGAGACCCAGTACTTC
TRBV5-6,TRBD1,TRBJ1-2,few,CASSLWGSYGTGLLNGYTF,TGTGCCAGCAGCTTGTGGGGGTCTTATGGGACAGGCCTCTTAAATGGCTACACCTTC
TRBV20-1,.,TRBJ2-1,many,CSALGTQKGYNEQFF,TGCAGTGCATTAGGGACCCAAAAGGGATACAATGAGCAGTTCTTC
TRBV3-1,.,TRBJ2-1,few,CASSHPAGALNEQFF,TGTGCCAGCAGCCATCCTGCAGGGGCTCTCAATGAGCAGTTCTTC
TRBV6-6,.,TRBJ2-7,few,CASSYESSSYEQYF,TGTGCCAGCAGTTACGAATCTTCGTCCTACGAGCAGTACTTC
TRBV10-3,TRBD2,TRBJ2-1,once,CAIRGSSGSFYNEQFF,TGTGCCATCAGGGGCTCGAGCGGGAGTTTCTACAATGAGCAGTTCTTC
TRBV6-5,TRBD1,TRBJ1-2,few,CASSFYIRDRRGDYGYTF,TGTGCCAGCAGCTTTTACATCCGGGACAGGAGAGGGGACTATGGCTACACCTTC
TRBV7-6,.,TRBJ2-3,.,CASSLRSDVTDTQYF,TGTGCCAGCAGCTTACGTAGCGATGTCACAGATACGCAGTATTTT
TRBV6-1,.,TRBJ1-6,.,CASSEAVSAGVSPLHF,TGTGCCAGCAGTGAAGCAGTCTCGGCAGGGGTTTCACCCCTCCACTTT
TRBV7-9,TRBD2,TRBJ2-1,few,CASSLTSGGAGNEQFF,TGTGCCAGCAGCTTAACTAGCGGGGGGGCCGGGAATGAGCAGTTCTTC
TRBV20-1,.,TRBJ1-1,few,CSARDLDVGTGTEAFF,TGCAGTGCTAGAGATCTGGACGTCGGGACGGGGACTGAAGCTTTCTTT
TRBV7-2,.,TRBJ1-2,.,CASSPVGGGYGYTF,TGTGCCAGCAGCCCAGTTGGAGGAGGCTATGGCTACACCTTC
TRBV5-1,TRBD2,TRBJ2-5,few,CASSLDAGDSQETQYF,TGCGCCAGCAGCTTGGATGCGGGGGATTCACAAGAGACCCAGTACTTC
TRBV9,.,TRBJ1-2,once,CASSAGRLNYGYTF,TGTGCCAGCAGCGCGGGACGGCTTAACTATGGCTACACCTTC
TRBV20-1,.,TRBJ2-7,.,CSAYDIYEQYF,TGCAGTGCTTACGATATATACGAGCAGTACTTC
TRBV28,TRBD2,TRBJ2-7,many,CASSLSGGAEQYF,TGTGCCAGCAGTTTATCCGGGGGGGCCGAGCAGTACTTC
TRBV5-6,.,TRBJ2-7,few,CASSFEGFYEQYF,TGTGCCAGCAGCTTTGAGGGGTTCTACGAGCAGTACTTC
TRBV7-8,.,TRBJ1-1,.,CASSPSPGPNTEAFF,TGTGCCAGCAGCCCCAGTCCGGGACCGAACACTGAAGCTTTCTTT
TRBV4-1,.,TRBJ1-2,many,CASSQGPIGTGSDGYTF,TGCGCCAGCAGCCAAGGCCCCATCGGGACGGGGAGCGATGGCTACACCTTC
TRBV9,TRBD1,TRBJ1-2,few,CASSVVPGGEPNYGYTF,TGTGCCAGCAGCGTAGTTCCAGGGGGGGAACCTAACTATGGCTACACCTTC
TRBV10-3,TRBD1,TRBJ1-1,many,CAISPFVPGQGIISVNTEAFF,TGTGCCATCAGCCCATTTGTTCCGGGACAGGGAATTATTTCCGTGAACACTGAAGCTTTCTTT